This T cell receptor beta chain was captured in a study of long-term antiretroviral therapy in people with HIV. Study results and caveats: ART adherence, viral resistance and therapy changes went undocumented.

The authors ran the immunoSEQ assay, v3.0, at survey level. This table comes from immunoSEQ multiplex PCR, and its TCRdb copy is limited to in-frame clones, with some not included. The sample contains 19,000 or so clones, roughly 72% of which appear only once. Specimens retained about 0.95-11 million cryopreserved PBMC preceding DNA extraction. As for this clone: Its antigen is not identified.

The germline V gene encodes CDR1 SGHDT and CDR2 YYEEEE. This CDR3 region has 12 residues. V was clipped by 3 bases and J by 1 base, with 4 bases between them. This TCR derives from a man aged 50-60 years with HIV. The sequenced sample was unsorted PBMCs, obtained 2.2 years after starting antiretroviral therapy. V gene TRBV5-6 combines with J gene TRBJ1-1, with no clear D. In nucleotides, the CDR3 is TGTGCCAGCAGCTGGGGGAACACTGAAGCTTTCTTT. This sequence encodes CASSWGNTEAFF. The full variable domain, completed using reference TRBV5-6 and TRBJ1-1, is DAGVTQSPTHLIKTRGQQVTLRCSPKSGHDTVSWYQQALGQGPQFIFQYYEEEERQRGNFPDRFSGHQFPNYSSELNVNALLLGDSALYLCASSWGNTEAFFGQGTRLTVV.